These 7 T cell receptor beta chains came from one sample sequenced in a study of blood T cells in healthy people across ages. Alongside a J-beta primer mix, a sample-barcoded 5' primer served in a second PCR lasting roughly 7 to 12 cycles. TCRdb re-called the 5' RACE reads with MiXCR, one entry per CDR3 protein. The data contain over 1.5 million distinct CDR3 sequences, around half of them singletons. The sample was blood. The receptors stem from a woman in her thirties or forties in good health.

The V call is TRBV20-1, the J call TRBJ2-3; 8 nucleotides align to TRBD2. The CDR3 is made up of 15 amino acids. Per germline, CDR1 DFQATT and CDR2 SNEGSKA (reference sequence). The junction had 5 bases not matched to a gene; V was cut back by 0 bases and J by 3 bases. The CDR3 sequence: CSAREGSGGTDTQYF. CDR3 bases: TGCAGTGCTAGAGAAGGGAGCGGGGGAACAGATACGCAGTATTTT.

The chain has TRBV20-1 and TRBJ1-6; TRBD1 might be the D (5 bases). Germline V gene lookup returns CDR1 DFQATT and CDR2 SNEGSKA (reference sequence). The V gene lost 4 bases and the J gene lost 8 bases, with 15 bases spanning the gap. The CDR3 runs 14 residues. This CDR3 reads CSATPGNMDSPLHF. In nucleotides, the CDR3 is TGCAGTGCTACCCCAGGGAACATGGATTCACCCCTCCACTTT.

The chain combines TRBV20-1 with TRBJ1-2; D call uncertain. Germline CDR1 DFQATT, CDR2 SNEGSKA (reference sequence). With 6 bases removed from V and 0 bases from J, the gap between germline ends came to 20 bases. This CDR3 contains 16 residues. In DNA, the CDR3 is TGCAGTGCCCCTTTTACAGACGGACTCTCTAACTATGGCTACACCTTC. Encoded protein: CSAPFTDGLSNYGYTF.

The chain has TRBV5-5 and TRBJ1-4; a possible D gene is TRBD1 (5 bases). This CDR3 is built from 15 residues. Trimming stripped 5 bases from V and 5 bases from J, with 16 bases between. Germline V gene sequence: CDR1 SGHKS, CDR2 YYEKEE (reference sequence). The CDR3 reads CASRTAGTSNEKLFF. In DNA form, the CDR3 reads TGTGCCAGCAGAACAGCCGGGACCTCAAATGAAAAACTGTTTTTT.

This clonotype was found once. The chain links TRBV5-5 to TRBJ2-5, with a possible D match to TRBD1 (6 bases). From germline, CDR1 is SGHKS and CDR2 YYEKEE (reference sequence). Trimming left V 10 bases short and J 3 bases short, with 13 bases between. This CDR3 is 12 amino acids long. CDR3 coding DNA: TGTGCCCGCAAGGACAGCGAAGAGACCCAGTACTTC. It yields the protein CARKDSEETQYF. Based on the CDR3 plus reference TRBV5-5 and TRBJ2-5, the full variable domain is DAGVTQSPTHLIKTRGQQVTLRCSPISGHKSVSWYQQVLGQGPQFIFQYYEKEERGRGNFPDRFSARQFPNYSSELNVNALLLGDSALYLCARKDSEETQYFGPGTRLLVL.

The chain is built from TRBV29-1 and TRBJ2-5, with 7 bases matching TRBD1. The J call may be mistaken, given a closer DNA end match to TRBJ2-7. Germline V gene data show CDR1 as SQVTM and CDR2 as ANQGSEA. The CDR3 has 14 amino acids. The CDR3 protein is CSVTWTGADYEQYF. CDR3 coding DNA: TGCAGCGTCACCTGGACAGGCGCCGACTACGAGCAGTACTTC.

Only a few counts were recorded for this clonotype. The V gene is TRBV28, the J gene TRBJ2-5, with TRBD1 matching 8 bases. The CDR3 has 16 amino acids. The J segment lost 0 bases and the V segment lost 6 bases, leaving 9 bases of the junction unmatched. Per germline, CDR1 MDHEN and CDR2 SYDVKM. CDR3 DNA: TGTGCCAGCAGGCAACTCGACAGGGGCTACCAAGAGACCCAGTACTTC. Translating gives CASRQLDRGYQETQYF. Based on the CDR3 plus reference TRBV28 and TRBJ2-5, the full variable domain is DVKVTQSSRYLVKRTGEKVFLECVQDMDHENMFWYRQDPGLGLRLIYFSYDVKMKEKGDIPEGYSVSREKKERFSLILESASTNQTSMYLCASRQLDRGYQETQYFGPGTRLLVL.